This TCR beta chain emerged from a study of blood T cell repertoires in COVID-19. Study-level information: There were acute and convalescent COVID-19 samples, and they came from the United States, Italy and Spain. Nucleic acid was either cDNA or gDNA, and it came from T cells, B-cell-depleted T cells, or PBMCs.

This clone was counted a few times. In the original workflow: Nucleated cell number was recorded as an estimate derived from reference gene primer amplification. Method: immunoSEQ multiplex PCR; TCRdb's copy keeps in-frame clones and lacks some. The V and J calls and clone size were taken over from that table, and D and trimming were inferred from the DNA. Here the sample spans 210,000 or so clones, around 90% being singletons. Germline V gene sequence: CDR1 MDHEN, CDR2 SYDVKM. V lost 8 bases, J lost 3 bases, and 23 bases lay in between. The CDR3 extends over 17 amino acids. The gene calls are TRBV28 and TRBJ1-5, with D unclear. The source of this sequence is a man between 18 and 35 years old with active or convalescent COVID-19. Source material: peripheral blood. The CDR3 is CASFLSHPGLYNQPQHF. In DNA, the CDR3 is TGTGCCAGCTTTCTTAGTCATCCAGGCCTATACAATCAGCCCCAGCATTTT. The entire variable domain, with the rest obtained from reference TRBV28 and TRBJ1-5, is as follows: DVKVTQSSRYLVKRTGEKVFLECVQDMDHENMFWYRQDPGLGLRLIYFSYDVKMKEKGDIPEGYSVSREKKERFSLILESASTNQTSMYLCASFLSHPGLYNQPQHFGDGTRLSIL.